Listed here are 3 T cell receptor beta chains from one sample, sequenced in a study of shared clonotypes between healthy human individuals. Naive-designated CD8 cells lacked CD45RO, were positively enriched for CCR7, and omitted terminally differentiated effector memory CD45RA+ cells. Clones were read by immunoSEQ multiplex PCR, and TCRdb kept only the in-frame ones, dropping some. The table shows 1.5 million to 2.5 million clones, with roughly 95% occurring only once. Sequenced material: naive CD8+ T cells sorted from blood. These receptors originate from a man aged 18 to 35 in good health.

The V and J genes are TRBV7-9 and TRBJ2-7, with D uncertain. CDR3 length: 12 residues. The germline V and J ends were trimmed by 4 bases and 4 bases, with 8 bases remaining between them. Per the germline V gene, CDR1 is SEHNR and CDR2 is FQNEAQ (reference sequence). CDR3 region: CASSSEWYEQYF. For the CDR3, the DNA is TGTGCCAGCAGCTCGGAGTGGTACGAGCAGTACTTC. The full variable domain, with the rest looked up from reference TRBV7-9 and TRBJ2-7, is DTGVSQNPRHKITKRGQNVTFRCDPISEHNRLYWYRQTLGQGPEFLTYFQNEAQLEKSRLLSDRFSAERPKGSFSTLEIQRTEQGDSAMYLCASSSEWYEQYFGPGTRLTVT.

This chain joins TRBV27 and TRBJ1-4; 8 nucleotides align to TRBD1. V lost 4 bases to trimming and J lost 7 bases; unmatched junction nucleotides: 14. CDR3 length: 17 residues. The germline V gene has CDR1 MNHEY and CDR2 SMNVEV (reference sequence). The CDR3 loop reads CASSSTPRTGTVEKLFF. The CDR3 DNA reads TGTGCCAGCAGTTCCACTCCCCGGACAGGGACCGTTGAAAAACTGTTTTTT.

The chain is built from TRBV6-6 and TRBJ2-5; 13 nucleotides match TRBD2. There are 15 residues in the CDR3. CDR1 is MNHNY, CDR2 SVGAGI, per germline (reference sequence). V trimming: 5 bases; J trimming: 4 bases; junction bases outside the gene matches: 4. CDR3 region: CASSPTSGRGETQYF. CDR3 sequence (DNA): TGTGCCAGCAGTCCAACTAGCGGGAGGGGAGAGACCCAGTACTTC.